The rows below give T cell receptor beta chains drawn from one sample of a study of blood T cell repertoires in COVID-19. Method: immunoSEQ multiplex PCR; TCRdb's copy keeps in-frame clones and lacks some. Of around 480,000 clones detected, 87% appear once; the ten largest clones hold approximately 0.7%. The sequenced sample consisted of PBMCs or T cells enriched from blood (not recorded which). Receptors were obtained from a woman between 18 and 29 years old who had recovered from COVID-19. Both conserved end residues are part of each CDR3. A D gene is named only where the DNA matches it firmly. The size entry is marked missing in some rows and otherwise reads once, few, many or a size class.

D gene	clone size	V gene	J gene	CDR3 DNA	CDR3 protein
-	few	TRBV7-9	TRBJ1-3	TGTGCCAGCAGCTTCGGAGCCGACCACTCTGGAAACACCATATATTTT	CASSFGADHSGNTIYF
TRBD2	-	TRBV7-2	TRBJ2-1	TGTGCCAGCAGCTTAGCGAGCGGGGTCTACAATGAGCAGTTCTTC	CASSLASGVYNEQFF
TRBD1	-	TRBV5-1	TRBJ2-7	TGCGCCAGCAGCTTGACAGGGACAGTCAGCTCCTACGAGCAGTACTTC	CASSLTGTVSSYEQYF
TRBD1	-	TRBV5-1	TRBJ1-4	TGCGCCAGCAGCACCCGACAGGGTAATGAAAAACTGTTTTTT	CASSTRQGNEKLFF
TRBD2	-	TRBV5-1	TRBJ2-1	TGCGCCAGCAGCTCGAGGCGGGGGGACCACAATGAGCAGTTCTTC	CASSSRRGDHNEQFF
TRBD1	-	TRBV5-5	TRBJ2-7	TGTGCCAGCAGCTTGGGCCCCGGGACAGGTACCTACGAGCAGTACTTC	CASSLGPGTGTYEQYF
-	-	TRBV12-3/TRBV12-4	TRBJ1-2	TGTGCCAGCAGTTTGGACAGAAATGGCTACACCTTC	CASSLDRNGYTF
TRBD2	-	TRBV29-1	TRBJ2-1	TGCAGCGTCTCGGGAGGTCGGTCCAATGAGCAGTTCTTC	CSVSGGRSNEQFF
-	-	TRBV12-3/TRBV12-4	TRBJ2-7	TGTGCCAGCAGTTCTCTCCAGGGGAACGAGCAGTACTTC	CASSSLQGNEQYF
TRBD1	-	TRBV2	TRBJ2-5	TGTGCCAGCAGTTTAAATGGACAGGGGGAAGAGACCCAGTACTTC	CASSLNGQGEETQYF
TRBD1	-	TRBV19	TRBJ1-6	TGTGCCAGTAGGCTACAGGGGTCACCCCTCCACTTT	CASRLQGSPLHF
TRBD2	-	TRBV7-2	TRBJ2-1	TGTGCCAGCAGCTTTACTAGCGGGGCTTACAATGAGCAGTTCTTC	CASSFTSGAYNEQFF
-	-	TRBV28	TRBJ1-3	TGTGCCAGCAGTTTTAATTCCAGGGGAGACACCATATATTTT	CASSFNSRGDTIYF
-	-	TRBV6-5	TRBJ2-3	TGTGCCACCCTGACACCAAACACAGATACGCAGTATTTT	CATLTPNTDTQYF
TRBD1	-	TRBV11-2	TRBJ1-5	TGTGCCAGCAGCCTGAACAGGGGAGGTCAGCCCCAGCATTTT	CASSLNRGGQPQHF
TRBD1	few	TRBV29-1	TRBJ1-1	TGCAGCGTTGTAGGAGGGACAGGGTACACTGAAGCTTTCTTT	CSVVGGTGYTEAFF
TRBD1	once	TRBV27	TRBJ1-6	TGTGCCAGCAGTTTGGACCCGGGGACAGTTAATTCACCCCTCCACTTT	CASSLDPGTVNSPLHF
TRBD1	-	TRBV5-6	TRBJ1-1	TGTGCCAGCAGCCCACAGGGACAGGTGAACACTGAAGCTTTCTTT	CASSPQGQVNTEAFF
-	-	TRBV5-4	TRBJ2-3	TGTGCCAGCCACGGGGGACCCACAGATACGCAGTATTTT	CASHGGPTDTQYF
TRBD2	once	TRBV27	TRBJ2-7	TGTGCCAGCAGTCGGAGGGAGGGCTCCTACGAGCAGTACTTC	CASSRREGSYEQYF
TRBD1	-	TRBV6-5	TRBJ1-4	TGTGCCAGCAGCCCGACAGGGTCTAATGAAAAACTGTTTTTT	CASSPTGSNEKLFF
TRBD2	-	TRBV30	TRBJ2-4	TGTGCCTGGAGCGGCGGGGGGGCAGGAGCCAAAAACATTCAGTACTTC	CAWSGGGAGAKNIQYF
-	-	TRBV5-1	TRBJ1-5	TGCGCCAGCAGCTCCCCACTAAGCAATCAGCCCCAGCATTTT	CASSSPLSNQPQHF
-	-	TRBV28	TRBJ2-6	TGTGCCAGCAGTTTAAGGCGGAGGGCAGGTACTAATTCTGGGGCCAACGTCCTGACTTTC	CASSLRRRAGTNSGANVLTF
-	few	TRBV10-3	TRBJ1-5	TGTGCCATCGGACAGTCCAATCAGCCCCAGCATTTT	CAIGQSNQPQHF
-	-	TRBV7-2	TRBJ2-5	TGTGCCAGCAGCTTAGCGCTCGGTAGAGAGACCCAGTACTTC	CASSLALGRETQYF
-	-	TRBV7-6	TRBJ2-1	TGTGCCAGCTCTCGGGGAGCCCCTAGTGAGCAGTTCTTC	CASSRGAPSEQFF
TRBD1	-	TRBV10-3	TRBJ1-1	TGTGCCTCACTGGGAGACAGGGGGAACACTGAAGCTTTCTTT	CASLGDRGNTEAFF
TRBD1	-	TRBV7-2	TRBJ1-2	TGTGCCAGCAGCTTTCTGACAGGGAGCCTTATTGCGGATGGCTACACCTTC	CASSFLTGSLIADGYTF
-	-	TRBV12-5	TRBJ1-4	TGTGCTAGTGGTTTGGTAGGGGCAGACGGTAATGAAAAACTGTTTTTT	CASGLVGADGNEKLFF
-	-	TRBV2	TRBJ2-7	TGTGCCAGTCAGACAGACCCCCTCTACGAGCAGTACTTC	CASQTDPLYEQYF
TRBD1	-	TRBV2	TRBJ2-7	TGTGCCAGCAGCGCTCGGACAGGTCCCTTAGCCAGGAATGAGCAGTACTTC	CASSARTGPLARNEQYF
TRBD1	-	TRBV7-9	TRBJ1-3	TGTGCCAGCAGCTCCCCGAACAGGGGTTCGTCAGGAAACACCATATATTTT	CASSSPNRGSSGNTIYF
-	-	TRBV28	TRBJ1-6	TGTGCCAGCAGTTTAGCCGGGAGGCCGACTTCACCCCTCCACTTT	CASSLAGRPTSPLHF
-	-	TRBV12-5	TRBJ2-7	TGTGCTAGTGGGAACCTCGGGTACGAGCAGTACTTC	CASGNLGYEQYF
TRBD2	-	TRBV5-1	TRBJ2-3	TGCGCCAGCAGCTTGGAAGGGCTAGCGGGTATAGATACGCAGTATTTT	CASSLEGLAGIDTQYF
-	-	TRBV14	TRBJ2-2	TGTGCCAGCAGCCCCGGTCTAACCGGGGAGCTGTTTTTT	CASSPGLTGELFF
-	-	TRBV19	TRBJ1-5	TGTGCCAGTAGTATCGATCAGAATCAGCCCCAGCATTTT	CASSIDQNQPQHF
-	-	TRBV27	TRBJ1-1	TGTGCCAGCAGTTTCCATGGCGGCCCAGAAACTTTCTTT	CASSFHGGPETFF
-	once	TRBV20-1	TRBJ2-1	TGCAGTGCTAGACGAGGCGATGAGCAGTTCTTC	CSARRGDEQFF
TRBD1	-	TRBV19	TRBJ1-1	TGTGCCACCCAGGGGAGACAGGGGGCGACTGAAGCTTTCTTT	CATQGRQGATEAFF
-	-	TRBV6-2/TRBV6-3	TRBJ2-7	TGTGCCAGCAGTTACTCAATACAGAGCTACGAGCAGTACTTC	CASSYSIQSYEQYF
-	-	TRBV6-1	TRBJ2-7	TGTGCCAGCAGTGACTGGATGGACAGAGCCAAAGGGACCTACGAGCAGTACTTC	CASSDWMDRAKGTYEQYF
-	-	TRBV4-2	TRBJ1-4	TGTGCCAGCAGCCAGGAGGGGCAGGGTAATGAAAAACTGTTTTTT	CASSQEGQGNEKLFF
-	-	TRBV27	TRBJ2-7	TGTGCCAGCAGTTTCGGGTCCGAGCAGTACTTC	CASSFGSEQYF
-	-	TRBV28	TRBJ2-3	TGTGCCAGCAGTTCGGGGGGGACAGCCTACACAGATACGCAGTATTTT	CASSSGGTAYTDTQYF
TRBD2	-	TRBV2	TRBJ2-1	TGTGCCAGCAGGCCGGGACTAGCGGGGGGGCTTGACTACAATGAGCAGTTCTTC	CASRPGLAGGLDYNEQFF
-	-	TRBV7-9	TRBJ1-6	TGTGCCAGCAGCCACGGGGGGGACAACCTCCACTTT	CASSHGGDNLHF
TRBD2	-	TRBV4-1	TRBJ2-2	TGCGCCAGCAGCCAAGAGACCCTGACTAGCGGGGGGACCGGGGAGCTGTTTTTT	CASSQETLTSGGTGELFF
-	once	TRBV5-6	TRBJ2-7	TGTGCCAGCAGCCCGCGCAGGGCAGGGGAGCAGTACTTC	CASSPRRAGEQYF
-	-	TRBV3-1/TRBV3-2	TRBJ1-1	TGTGCCAGCAGCCAATCAATGATAGGGGGAGGGGGAGCTTTCTTT	CASSQSMIGGGGAFF
-	-	TRBV2	TRBJ1-3	TGTGCCAGCAGTTTCAGCGATACCCGAAACACCATATATTTT	CASSFSDTRNTIYF
-	-	TRBV4-1	TRBJ1-6	TGCGCCAGCAGCCAAGCTCCGCGGGGCCCCTATAATTCACCCCTCCACTTT	CASSQAPRGPYNSPLHF
TRBD1	-	TRBV5-6	TRBJ1-5	TGTGCCAGCAGCTTCGGAACAGGGGGCAGTCAGCCCCAGCATTTT	CASSFGTGGSQPQHF
-	-	TRBV30	TRBJ1-3	TGTGCCTGGAGTGTTCCCAGGGTGCATGGAAACACCATATATTTT	CAWSVPRVHGNTIYF